The entry below gives a single TCR beta chain sequence along with its context. Germline trimming cut 0 bases from V and 1 base from J; bases unmatched to any gene: 3. This CDR3 spans 17 amino acids. In germline, CDR1 is DFQATT, CDR2 SNEGSKA (reference sequence). In terms of origin and age, donors were healthy Caucasian individuals from Russia aged about 6 to 90. These data belong to a study of blood T cells in healthy people across ages. The second PCR ran about 6 to 12 cycles with a sample-barcoded 5' primer and J-beta primers. TCRdb processed the 5' RACE reads anew with MiXCR; each CDR3 protein has one entry. The table has more than 700,000 distinct CDR3 sequences, 46% seen once.

The source is a man at least 80 years old in good health. The gene calls are TRBV20-1 and TRBJ2-2; TRBD2 matches at 12 bases. Sequencing was carried out using blood. CDR3 sequence reads: CSARDRLAGVNTGELFF. The CDR3 nucleotides read TGCAGTGCTAGAGACCGACTAGCGGGAGTGAACACCGGGGAGCTGTTTTTT.